A selection of T cell receptor beta chains follows, all from one sample in a study of response to subunit inactivated influenza vaccine. TCRdb called the RT-PCR reads again in MiXCR, with one record for every CDR3 protein. The sample consists of 450,000 to 600,000 distinct CDR3 sequences, approximately 15% of them appearing once. The sequenced sample was CD4+ T cells sorted from PBMCs, obtained less than 30 months after vaccination. The receptors shown here come from a man between 50 and 75 years old who received an inactivated influenza vaccine. CDR3s include the opening cysteine and the closing phenylalanine or tryptophan. The order of the fields is D gene, J gene, V gene, clone size, CDR3 protein, CDR3 DNA. D genes are given only for firm matches. Part of the rows lack a size; the others show once, few, many or a class for expanded clones.

d_call: TRBD1
j_call: TRBJ2-6
v_call: TRBV28
clone_size: few
cdr3_aa: CASSFLAGGTGANVLTF
cdr3_nt: TGTGCCAGCAGTTTCCTCGCAGGGGGAACTGGGGCCAACGTCCTGACTTTC

d_call: .
j_call: TRBJ2-7
v_call: TRBV7-2
clone_size: few
cdr3_aa: CASSLEAMQGYYEQYF
cdr3_nt: TGTGCCAGCAGCTTAGAAGCCATGCAGGGCTACTACGAGCAGTACTTC

d_call: .
j_call: TRBJ2-3
v_call: TRBV29-1
clone_size: .
cdr3_aa: CSVKTAGLTDTQYF
cdr3_nt: TGCAGCGTTAAAACAGCGGGCCTCACAGATACGCAGTATTTT

d_call: TRBD1
j_call: TRBJ1-5
v_call: TRBV12-3/TRBV12-4
clone_size: many
cdr3_aa: CASSWTGLSNQPQHF
cdr3_nt: TGTGCCAGCAGTTGGACAGGCTTAAGCAATCAGCCCCAGCATTTT

d_call: .
j_call: TRBJ1-1
v_call: TRBV20-1
clone_size: .
cdr3_aa: CSARDRRVAFF
cdr3_nt: TGCAGTGCTAGAGATCGCAGGGTTGCTTTCTTT

d_call: .
j_call: TRBJ1-5
v_call: TRBV20-1
clone_size: .
cdr3_aa: CSARDDGIRQPQHF
cdr3_nt: TGCAGTGCTAGAGATGACGGGATTAGGCAGCCCCAGCATTTT

d_call: TRBD1
j_call: TRBJ1-2
v_call: TRBV20-1
clone_size: .
cdr3_aa: CSAREVGTGGYGYTF
cdr3_nt: TGCAGTGCTAGAGAAGTCGGGACAGGGGGCTATGGCTACACCTTC

d_call: .
j_call: TRBJ2-3
v_call: TRBV20-1
clone_size: many
cdr3_aa: CSVETSTDTQYF
cdr3_nt: TGCAGTGTGGAGACTAGCACAGATACGCAGTATTTT

d_call: TRBD1
j_call: TRBJ2-3
v_call: TRBV10-3
clone_size: .
cdr3_aa: CAISGGQPSTDTQYF
cdr3_nt: TGTGCCATCAGTGGGGGACAGCCTAGCACAGATACGCAGTATTTT

d_call: .
j_call: TRBJ1-6
v_call: TRBV9
clone_size: few
cdr3_aa: CASSVNGDSPLHF
cdr3_nt: TGTGCCAGCAGCGTGAACGGTGATTCACCCCTCCACTTT

d_call: .
j_call: TRBJ2-4
v_call: TRBV20-1
clone_size: many
cdr3_aa: CSATKSTKNIQYF
cdr3_nt: TGCAGTGCTACAAAGAGTACCAAAAACATTCAGTACTTC

d_call: .
j_call: TRBJ1-6
v_call: TRBV4-1
clone_size: few
cdr3_aa: CASSHRDGYNSPLHF
cdr3_nt: TGCGCCAGCAGCCATCGGGACGGTTATAATTCACCCCTCCACTTT

d_call: .
j_call: TRBJ2-1
v_call: TRBV6-1
clone_size: few
cdr3_aa: CASRADSAVLPQFF
cdr3_nt: TGTGCCAGCAGGGCGGACTCCGCAGTATTACCGCAGTTCTTC

d_call: .
j_call: TRBJ2-7
v_call: TRBV6-2/TRBV6-3
clone_size: few
cdr3_aa: CASTHSLTGTLYEQYF
cdr3_nt: TGTGCCAGCACTCATTCATTAACCGGGACACTCTACGAGCAGTACTTC

d_call: TRBD2
j_call: TRBJ2-5
v_call: TRBV10-3
clone_size: few
cdr3_aa: CAIKTVAGRRIETQYF
cdr3_nt: TGTGCCATCAAAACAGTAGCGGGACGTCGAATTGAGACCCAGTACTTC

d_call: .
j_call: TRBJ2-3
v_call: TRBV6-2/TRBV6-3
clone_size: few
cdr3_aa: CASRTGDTQYF
cdr3_nt: TGTGCCAGCAGAACAGGAGATACGCAGTATTTT

d_call: TRBD1
j_call: TRBJ2-3
v_call: TRBV5-1
clone_size: once
cdr3_aa: CASSPGTGDNTQYF
cdr3_nt: TGCGCCAGCAGCCCCGGGACAGGGGACAATACGCAGTATTTT

d_call: TRBD1
j_call: TRBJ1-5
v_call: TRBV6-2/TRBV6-3
clone_size: many
cdr3_aa: CASRTGQGIGNQPQHF
cdr3_nt: TGTGCCAGCAGAACGGGACAGGGGATCGGTAATCAGCCCCAGCATTTT

d_call: TRBD1
j_call: TRBJ2-2
v_call: TRBV5-1
clone_size: .
cdr3_aa: CASSSHEGAGELFF
cdr3_nt: TGCGCCAGCAGCTCCCATGAGGGGGCAGGGGAGCTGTTTTTT

d_call: .
j_call: TRBJ2-1
v_call: TRBV4-3
clone_size: .
cdr3_aa: CASSQEEGTEQFF
cdr3_nt: TGCGCCAGCAGCCAAGAGGAGGGCACAGAACAGTTCTTC

d_call: .
j_call: TRBJ1-2
v_call: TRBV10-3
clone_size: few
cdr3_aa: CATQGNDYGYTF
cdr3_nt: TGTGCCACCCAGGGTAACGACTATGGCTACACCTTC

d_call: .
j_call: TRBJ1-2
v_call: TRBV25-1
clone_size: many
cdr3_aa: CASSEAYGYTF
cdr3_nt: TGTGCCAGCAGTGAAGCCTATGGCTACACCTTC

d_call: .
j_call: TRBJ2-5
v_call: TRBV6-5
clone_size: .
cdr3_aa: CASSYSGSGRQETQYF
cdr3_nt: TGTGCCAGCAGTTACTCGGGATCTGGGCGCCAAGAGACCCAGTACTTC

d_call: .
j_call: TRBJ1-2
v_call: TRBV20-1
clone_size: .
cdr3_aa: CSARAYGYTF
cdr3_nt: TGCAGTGCTAGAGCCTATGGCTACACCTTC

d_call: .
j_call: TRBJ1-2
v_call: TRBV4-1
clone_size: many
cdr3_aa: CASSQDPGGRIIYGYTF
cdr3_nt: TGCGCCAGCAGCCAAGACCCCGGGGGGCGGATAATCTATGGCTACACCTTC

d_call: .
j_call: TRBJ2-1
v_call: TRBV6-1
clone_size: few
cdr3_aa: CASSKNRRSSYNEQFF
cdr3_nt: TGTGCCAGCAGTAAAAACAGGAGAAGCTCCTACAATGAGCAGTTCTTC

d_call: .
j_call: TRBJ2-7
v_call: TRBV7-2
clone_size: few
cdr3_aa: CASGQVPGSYEQYF
cdr3_nt: TGTGCCAGCGGCCAGGTGCCGGGTTCCTACGAGCAGTACTTC

d_call: TRBD1
j_call: TRBJ2-1
v_call: TRBV24-1
clone_size: few
cdr3_aa: CATSDLGRGSNEQFF
cdr3_nt: TGTGCCACCAGTGATTTGGGCAGGGGGTCTAATGAGCAGTTCTTC

d_call: TRBD2
j_call: TRBJ2-3
v_call: TRBV7-2
clone_size: few
cdr3_aa: CASSSSGLTDTQYF
cdr3_nt: TGTGCCAGCAGCTCTAGCGGACTCACAGATACGCAGTATTTT

d_call: TRBD2
j_call: TRBJ2-5
v_call: TRBV20-1
clone_size: few
cdr3_aa: CSARKAGVVETQYF
cdr3_nt: TGCAGTGCTAGAAAAGCGGGAGTGGTGGAGACCCAGTACTTC

d_call: TRBD1
j_call: TRBJ1-1
v_call: TRBV12-3/TRBV12-4
clone_size: .
cdr3_aa: CASSPTDRAGAFF
cdr3_nt: TGTGCCAGCAGCCCGACGGACAGGGCGGGAGCTTTCTTT

d_call: TRBD1
j_call: TRBJ2-1
v_call: TRBV9
clone_size: few
cdr3_aa: CASSVDGTGTNEQFF
cdr3_nt: TGTGCCAGCAGCGTAGACGGGACAGGCACTAATGAGCAGTTCTTC

d_call: .
j_call: TRBJ2-4
v_call: TRBV15
clone_size: .
cdr3_aa: CATSGGTLEGNIQYF
cdr3_nt: TGTGCCACCAGCGGAGGGACACTCGAAGGGAACATTCAGTACTTC

d_call: .
j_call: TRBJ2-3
v_call: TRBV4-3
clone_size: .
cdr3_aa: CASSQDWWNTQYF
cdr3_nt: TGCGCCAGCAGCCAAGATTGGTGGAATACGCAGTATTTT

d_call: .
j_call: TRBJ2-2
v_call: TRBV12-3/TRBV12-4
clone_size: few
cdr3_aa: CASSGQGIGELFF
cdr3_nt: TGTGCCAGCAGCGGGCAGGGGATTGGGGAGCTGTTTTTT

d_call: .
j_call: TRBJ1-4
v_call: TRBV6-5
clone_size: .
cdr3_aa: CASSYGPGGNEKLFF
cdr3_nt: TGTGCCAGCAGTTACGGACCCGGCGGTAATGAAAAACTGTTTTTT

d_call: .
j_call: TRBJ2-7
v_call: TRBV7-8
clone_size: few
cdr3_aa: CASTTGPYEQYF
cdr3_nt: TGTGCCAGCACGACGGGCCCCTACGAGCAGTACTTC

d_call: TRBD1
j_call: TRBJ2-7
v_call: TRBV5-1
clone_size: many
cdr3_aa: CASSLTGTGSYEQYF
cdr3_nt: TGCGCCAGCAGCTTGACAGGGACAGGGTCCTACGAGCAGTACTTC

d_call: TRBD2
j_call: TRBJ2-3
v_call: TRBV5-1
clone_size: .
cdr3_aa: CASSLVAGQGDTQYF
cdr3_nt: TGCGCCAGCAGCTTGGTAGCGGGGCAGGGAGATACGCAGTATTTT

d_call: .
j_call: TRBJ2-7
v_call: TRBV20-1
clone_size: few
cdr3_aa: CSAELGRLNYEQYF
cdr3_nt: TGCAGTGCAGAGTTGGGCCGCTTAAACTACGAGCAGTACTTC

d_call: .
j_call: TRBJ2-3
v_call: TRBV18
clone_size: .
cdr3_aa: CASSPFSHRSTDTQYF
cdr3_nt: TGTGCCAGCTCACCCTTTTCGCACAGATCCACAGATACGCAGTATTTT

d_call: .
j_call: TRBJ2-7
v_call: TRBV4-3
clone_size: few
cdr3_aa: CASSQDFRSYSYEQYF
cdr3_nt: TGCGCCAGCAGCCAAGATTTCCGCTCCTACTCTTACGAGCAGTACTTC

d_call: TRBD2
j_call: TRBJ2-3
v_call: TRBV11-2
clone_size: many
cdr3_aa: CASRPGTSGRTDTQYF
cdr3_nt: TGTGCCAGCAGACCCGGGACTAGCGGTCGCACAGATACGCAGTATTTT

d_call: TRBD1
j_call: TRBJ2-1
v_call: TRBV5-5
clone_size: .
cdr3_aa: CASTDRERYNEQFF
cdr3_nt: TGTGCCAGCACCGACAGGGAAAGATACAATGAGCAGTTCTTC

d_call: TRBD2
j_call: TRBJ2-1
v_call: TRBV28
clone_size: .
cdr3_aa: CASSFRISGSAYNEQFF
cdr3_nt: TGTGCCAGCAGTTTTCGGATTAGCGGGAGCGCCTACAATGAGCAGTTCTTC

d_call: .
j_call: TRBJ2-2
v_call: TRBV7-2
clone_size: .
cdr3_aa: CASSLLTNTGELFF
cdr3_nt: TGTGCCAGCAGCTTATTAACTAACACCGGGGAGCTGTTTTTT

d_call: TRBD1
j_call: TRBJ1-6
v_call: TRBV2
clone_size: few
cdr3_aa: CASSKDRGRSPLHF
cdr3_nt: TGTGCCAGCAGTAAGGACAGGGGGCGATCACCCCTCCACTTT

d_call: TRBD2
j_call: TRBJ2-1
v_call: TRBV20-1
clone_size: many
cdr3_aa: CSARPTGLRYNEQFF
cdr3_nt: TGCAGTGCTAGACCTACGGGACTACGATACAATGAGCAGTTCTTC

d_call: TRBD2
j_call: TRBJ2-6
v_call: TRBV3-1
clone_size: .
cdr3_aa: CASSQGTSGLGVLTF
cdr3_nt: TGTGCCAGCAGCCAAGGGACTAGCGGGCTTGGCGTCCTGACTTTC

d_call: .
j_call: TRBJ2-4
v_call: TRBV6-1
clone_size: .
cdr3_aa: CASTPGSLVGKNIQYF
cdr3_nt: TGTGCCAGCACCCCCGGATCTCTGGTCGGGAAAAACATTCAGTACTTC

d_call: .
j_call: TRBJ2-2
v_call: TRBV10-3
clone_size: .
cdr3_aa: CAIRVHEELFF
cdr3_nt: TGTGCCATCAGGGTCCATGAGGAGCTGTTTTTT

d_call: TRBD1
j_call: TRBJ2-5
v_call: TRBV10-3
clone_size: few
cdr3_aa: CAISGTGSETQYF
cdr3_nt: TGTGCCATCAGTGGGACAGGGAGTGAGACCCAGTACTTC